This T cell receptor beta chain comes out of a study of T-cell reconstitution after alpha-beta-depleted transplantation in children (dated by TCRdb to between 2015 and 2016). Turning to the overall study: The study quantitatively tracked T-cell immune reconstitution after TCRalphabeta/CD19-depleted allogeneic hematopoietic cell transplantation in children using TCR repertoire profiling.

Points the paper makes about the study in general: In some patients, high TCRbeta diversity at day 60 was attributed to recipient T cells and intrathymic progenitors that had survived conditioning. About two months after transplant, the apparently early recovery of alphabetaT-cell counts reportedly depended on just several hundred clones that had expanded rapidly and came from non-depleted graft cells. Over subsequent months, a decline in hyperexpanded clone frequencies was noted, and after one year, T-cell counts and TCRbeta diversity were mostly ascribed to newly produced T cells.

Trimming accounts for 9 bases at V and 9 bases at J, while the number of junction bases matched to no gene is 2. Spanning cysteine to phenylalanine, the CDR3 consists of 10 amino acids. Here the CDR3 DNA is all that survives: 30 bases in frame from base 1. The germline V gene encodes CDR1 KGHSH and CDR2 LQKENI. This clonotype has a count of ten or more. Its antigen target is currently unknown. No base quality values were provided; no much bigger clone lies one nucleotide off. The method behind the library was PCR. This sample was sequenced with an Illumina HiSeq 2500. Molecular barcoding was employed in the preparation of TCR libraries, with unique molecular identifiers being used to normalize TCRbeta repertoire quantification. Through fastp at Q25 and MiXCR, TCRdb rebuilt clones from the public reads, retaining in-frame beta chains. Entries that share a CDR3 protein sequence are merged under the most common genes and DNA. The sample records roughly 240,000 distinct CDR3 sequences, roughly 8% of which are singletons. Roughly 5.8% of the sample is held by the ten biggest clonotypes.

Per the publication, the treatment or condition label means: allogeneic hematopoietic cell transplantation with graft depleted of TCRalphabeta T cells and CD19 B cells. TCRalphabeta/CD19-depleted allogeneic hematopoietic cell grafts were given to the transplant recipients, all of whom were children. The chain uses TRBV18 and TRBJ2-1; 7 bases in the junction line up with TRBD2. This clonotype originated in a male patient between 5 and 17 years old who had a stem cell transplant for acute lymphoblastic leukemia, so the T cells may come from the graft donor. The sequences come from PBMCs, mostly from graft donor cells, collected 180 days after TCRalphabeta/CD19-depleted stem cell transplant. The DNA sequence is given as TGTGCCAGTAGCGGGCCTGAGCAGTTCTTC. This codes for CASSGPEQFF.